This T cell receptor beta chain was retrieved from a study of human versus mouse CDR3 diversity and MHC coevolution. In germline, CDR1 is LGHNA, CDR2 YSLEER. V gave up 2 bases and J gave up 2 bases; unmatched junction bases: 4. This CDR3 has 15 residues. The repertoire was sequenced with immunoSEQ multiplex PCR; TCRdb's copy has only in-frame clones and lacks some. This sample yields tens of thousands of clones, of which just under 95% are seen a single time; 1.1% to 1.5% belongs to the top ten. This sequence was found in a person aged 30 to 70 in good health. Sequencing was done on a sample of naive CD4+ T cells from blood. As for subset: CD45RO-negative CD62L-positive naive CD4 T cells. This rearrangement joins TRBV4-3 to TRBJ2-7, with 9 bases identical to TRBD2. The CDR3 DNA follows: TGCGCCAGCAGCCAACGCCTAGCGGGACCCTACGAGCAGTACTTC. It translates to CASSQRLAGPYEQYF.